This TCR beta chain was found in a study of cytomegalovirus exposure and HLA in healthy donors. The study ran its PCR with 60 Vbeta and 13 Jbeta primers. Libraries were prepared by immunoSEQ multiplex PCR; TCRdb keeps only in-frame clonotypes and omits some of them. The sample shows tens of thousands of clones, about 70% of them seen only once. Germline V gene sequence: CDR1 GTSNPN, CDR2 SVGIG (reference sequence). Trimming stripped 2 bases from V and 0 bases from J, with 8 bases between. CDR3 length: 14 residues. This clonotype was obtained from a woman aged 50 to 60 in good health and CMV-seropositive. This sequence joins TRBV30 and TRBJ1-5; tentative D call: TRBD1 (6 bases). The sequenced material came from PBMCs. The CDR3 sequence is CAWSRDNSNQPQHF. In nucleotides, the CDR3 is TGTGCCTGGAGTCGGGACAATAGCAATCAGCCCCAGCATTTT.